The 24 T cell receptor beta chains in this list originate from one sample, sequenced in a study of cytomegalovirus exposure and HLA in healthy donors. Use of 60 Vbeta and 13 Jbeta primers characterized the PCR. TCRdb's copy holds only in-frame clones and misses some; the assay was immunoSEQ multiplex PCR. The data hold about 120,000 clones, with 60% to 80% observed a single time. Material for sequencing was PBMCs. These receptors were taken from a man aged 50 or older in good health and CMV-seropositive.

The V gene is TRBV6-5, the J gene TRBJ2-5, with 10 bases aligning to TRBD2. The assigned J gene may be wrong: the sequence end matches TRBJ2-7 better. The CDR3 contains 15 residues. Germline CDR1 is MNHEY and CDR2 is SVGAGI. The CDR3 region is CASSPRGLASYEQYF. CDR3 bases: TGTGCCAGCAGTCCCCGGGGACTAGCGTCCTACGAGCAGTACTTC.

V gene TRBV28 combines with J gene TRBJ1-2; TRBD1 agrees at 11 bases. This CDR3 region has 14 residues. V was pared by 6 bases and J by 4 bases, with 4 bases of the junction left unmatched. The germline V gene has CDR1 MDHEN and CDR2 SYDVKM. The CDR3 region is CASRTGTGGYGYTF. The DNA for the CDR3 is TGTGCCAGCAGAACCGGGACAGGGGGCTATGGCTACACCTTC.

The chain employs TRBV4-3 and TRBJ2-7; TRBD2 agrees at 9 bases. This CDR3 region has 18 residues. With 1 base clipped from V and 0 bases from J, the junction kept 10 bases outside the gene matches. Germline values: CDR1 LGHNA, CDR2 YSLEER. CDR3 sequence (DNA): TGCGCCAGCAGCCAAGGATCTAGCGGGGCGCTGAACTCCTACGAGCAGTACTTC. Residues: CASSQGSSGALNSYEQYF.

The chain is built from TRBV5-1 and TRBJ1-1; TRBD1 agrees at 7 bases. Germline V gene data show CDR1 as SGHRS and CDR2 as YFSETQ. V was pared by 3 bases and J by 4 bases, with 9 bases of the junction left unmatched. There are 15 residues in the CDR3. The CDR3 DNA sequence: TGCGCCAGCAGCTCCCTCGCAGGGGGTAGCACTGAAGCTTTCTTT. Protein sequence: CASSSLAGGSTEAFF.

In the case of this clone: The junction and the germline gene differ at one end; a read error may be behind it. This chain joins TRBV11-2 and TRBJ2-7, with 7 bases identical to TRBD1. The CDR3 runs to 15 residues. Germline V lookup: CDR1 SGHAT, CDR2 FQNNGV. DNA for the CDR3: TGTGCCAGCAGCCAGATCCGGGACAGTTCCTACCAGCAGTACTTC. It encodes CASSQIRDSSYQQYF.

The chain links TRBV18 to TRBJ1-2, with TRBD1 matching over 12 bases. J was trimmed by 3 bases and V by 3 bases; bases with no gene match: 5. The CDR3 contains 16 residues. CDR1 is KGHSH, CDR2 LQKENI, per germline. The CDR3 DNA reads as TGTGCCAGCTCACCGTTCGGGACAGGGGGCGACTATGGCTACACCTTC. Its protein product is CASSPFGTGGDYGYTF.

This clone was recorded once. The rearrangement joins TRBV10-1 to TRBJ2-1, with 9 bases lining up with TRBD2. The germline V gene has CDR1 WNHNN and CDR2 SYGVQD (reference sequence). The CDR3 length is 14 residues. Losses at the gene ends were 4 bases for V and 2 bases for J; bases not matched to a gene: 0. This CDR3 is CASSGGGAYNEQFF. For the CDR3, the DNA is TGCGCCAGCAGTGGCGGGGGGGCCTACAATGAGCAGTTCTTC.

The chain uses TRBV10-3 and TRBJ2-7, with 7 bases that match TRBD1. The CDR3 runs 14 residues. J gave up 1 base and V 3 bases, and 3 bases lay outside the gene matches. The germline gives CDR1 ENHRY, CDR2 SYGVKD. DNA for the CDR3: TGTGCCATCAGTGAAGGACAGGAGTCCTACGAGCAGTACTTC. Its translation is CAISEGQESYEQYF.

The rearrangement joins TRBV29-1 to TRBJ2-1, with 13 positions matching TRBD2. Germline V gene sequence: CDR1 SQVTM, CDR2 ANQGSEA. Trimming removed 4 bases from V and 9 bases from J; junction bases left unmatched: 12. CDR3 length equals 16 residues. The CDR3 loop reads CSVGWEGTSGMSEQFF. Here the CDR3 DNA reads TGCAGCGTTGGTTGGGAGGGGACTAGCGGGATGAGTGAGCAGTTCTTC.

The chain has TRBV6-1 and TRBJ1-2; D is perhaps TRBD1 (5 bases). CDR1 is MNHNS and CDR2 is SASEGT in the germline V gene. Trimming removed 1 base from V and 2 bases from J, with 23 bases in between. This CDR3 comprises 19 residues. The CDR3 DNA sequence: TGTGCCAGCAGTGAAGGCCTAGGGTCTTGGACAATGAAAAACTATGGCTACACCTTC. Protein: CASSEGLGSWTMKNYGYTF.

This chain joins TRBV6-6 and TRBJ1-2, with D maybe TRBD1 (5 bases). The CDR3 has 15 residues. Trimming stripped 6 bases from V and 0 bases from J, with 14 bases between. Per the germline V gene, CDR1 is MNHNY and CDR2 is SVGAGI (reference sequence). The CDR3 protein is CASSSRGAANYGYTF. In DNA, the CDR3 is TGTGCCAGCAGCAGCCGTGGGGCCGCTAACTATGGCTACACCTTC.

The rearrangement links TRBV19 to TRBJ1-2; D is ambiguous. Germline V lookup: CDR1 LNHDA, CDR2 SQIVND (reference sequence). The CDR3 loop spans 15 amino acids. V was trimmed by 4 bases and J by 3 bases, leaving 15 bases between them. CDR3 DNA: TGTGCCAGTAGTAGATCCGCCATCTCAGACTATGGCTACACCTTC. It yields the protein CASSRSAISDYGYTF.

The chain is built from TRBV10-3 and TRBJ2-3; D is possibly TRBD1 (6 bases). The V and J ends lost 10 bases and 0 bases respectively, with 11 bases between them. Germline V gives CDR1 ENHRY, CDR2 SYGVKD. The CDR3 totals 13 residues. CDR3 DNA sequence: TGTGCCAGTAGGACAGATAGCACAGATACGCAGTATTTT. Translation gives CASRTDSTDTQYF.

The chain couples TRBV4-3 to TRBJ1-2, with D hard to call. Germline V gives CDR1 LGHNA, CDR2 YSLEER. CDR3 size: 12 residues. The V end was cut by 1 base, the J end by 4 bases, with 4 bases between. CDR3 sequence: CASSQGAYGYTF. CDR3 nucleotide sequence: TGCGCCAGCAGCCAAGGCGCCTATGGCTACACCTTC.

This clone was observed a handful of times. The rearrangement uses TRBV7-9 and TRBJ1-2; tentative D call: TRBD1 (6 bases). There are 12 residues in the CDR3. Germline loops: CDR1 SEHNR, CDR2 FQNEAQ (reference sequence). The CDR3 region is CATSQGDYGYTF. CDR3 coding DNA: TGTGCTACATCACAGGGAGACTATGGCTACACCTTC. Full variable domain (rest looked up from reference TRBV7-9 and TRBJ1-2): DTGVSQNPRHKITKRGQNVTFRCDPISEHNRLYWYRQTLGQGPEFLTYFQNEAQLEKSRLLSDRFSAERPKGSFSTLEIQRTEQGDSAMYLCATSQGDYGYTFGSGTRLTVV.

This clone was recorded a few times. The genes are TRBV6-1 and TRBJ2-7; the D gene is possibly TRBD2 (5 bases). Germline V CDR1 and CDR2: MNHNS, SASEGT. Trimming shortened V by 7 bases and J by 4 bases, and 20 bases separated the two germline ends. The CDR3 consists of 15 residues. CDR3 region: CASTLAIVSPYEQYF. CDR3 in DNA: TGTGCCAGCACTCTAGCAATTGTCTCCCCATACGAGCAGTACTTC.

The chain links TRBV4-3 to TRBJ2-7, with 10 bases matching TRBD1. This CDR3 spans 17 amino acids. CDR1 and CDR2 from the germline V gene are LGHNA and YSLEER. J was trimmed by 5 bases and V by 4 bases; bases with no gene match: 14. CDR3 loop: CASSPIKRDRGRNEQYF. DNA for the CDR3: TGCGCCAGCAGCCCAATCAAAAGAGACAGGGGGCGTAACGAGCAGTACTTC.

The gene calls are TRBV6-1 and TRBJ2-2; 7 bases align to TRBD1. CDR1 and CDR2 (germline): MNHNS, SASEGT. The CDR3 is made up of 13 amino acids. Trimming at V came to 11 bases and at J to 7 bases, leaving 10 bases not matched to a gene. CDR3 sequence: CAGSTGLDGELFF. The CDR3 bases are TGTGCCGGCTCGACAGGGTTAGACGGGGAGCTGTTTTTT.

The chain combines TRBV6-4 with TRBJ1-1; tentatively, D is TRBD1 (5 bases). The germline gives CDR1 MRHNA, CDR2 SNTAGT. The CDR3 runs to 13 residues. V lost 4 bases to trimming and J lost 4 bases, with 10 bases between them. The chain's CDR3 is CASSVGVGTEAFF. Written as DNA, the CDR3 is TGTGCCAGCAGTGTAGGGGTGGGCACTGAAGCTTTCTTT.

This chain links TRBV28 with TRBJ1-1; D may be TRBD1 (5 bases). V was pared by 5 bases and J by 3 bases, with 13 bases between. Germline V CDR1 and CDR2: MDHEN, SYDVKM. There are 14 residues in the CDR3. The CDR3 sequence is CASSPGASHTEAFF. CDR3 DNA: TGTGCCAGCAGTCCTGGGGCTTCCCACACTGAAGCTTTCTTT.

The chain recombines TRBV27 with TRBJ2-4, with no clear D. The CDR3 extends over 15 amino acids. Trimming pared 4 bases from V and 0 bases from J, leaving 10 bases between. CDR1 and CDR2 from the germline V gene are MNHEY and SMNVEV (reference sequence). The CDR3 nucleotides read TGTGCCAGCAGTTCCCTCCAGATAGCCAAAAACATTCAGTACTTC. Residues: CASSSLQIAKNIQYF.

This sequence joins TRBV7-8 and TRBJ2-1, with TRBD2 identical over 8 bases. The CDR3 extends over 15 amino acids. Germline trimming cut 4 bases from V and 3 bases from J; bases unmatched to any gene: 5. Looked up from germline, CDR1 is SGHVS and CDR2 is FQNEAQ. This CDR3 is CASSSRGGGYNEQFF. The CDR3 bases are TGTGCCAGCAGCTCTCGGGGGGGTGGCTACAATGAGCAGTTCTTC.

CDR3 loop: CASSPLGLSYRRTDTQYF. CDR3 in DNA: TGTGCCAGCAGCCCCCTCGGACTCTCGTACCGCCGTACAGATACGCAGTATTTT. V gene TRBV7-2 combines with J gene TRBJ2-3; a weak D match, TRBD2 (5 bases). The CDR3 sequence is 18 residues long. V lost 5 bases and J lost 3, with 24 bases in between. The germline V gene encodes CDR1 SGHTA and CDR2 FQGNSA. The full variable domain, rest sourced from reference TRBV7-2 and TRBJ2-3, is GAGVSQSPSNKVTEKGKDVELRCDPISGHTALYWYRQSLGQGLEFLIYFQGNSAPDKSGLPSDRFSAERTGGSVSTLTIQRTQQEDSAVYLCASSPLGLSYRRTDTQYFGPGTRLTVL.

V usage is TRBV6-5 and J usage is TRBJ2-7, with 7 bases lining up with TRBD1. CDR1 is MNHEY, CDR2 SVGAGI, per germline. The CDR3 runs 15 residues. Trimming took 5 bases from V and 0 from J; bases not matched to a gene: 7. The CDR3 reads CASSPDRRSSYEQYF. In DNA, the CDR3 is TGTGCCAGCAGTCCGGACAGGAGGAGCTCCTACGAGCAGTACTTC.